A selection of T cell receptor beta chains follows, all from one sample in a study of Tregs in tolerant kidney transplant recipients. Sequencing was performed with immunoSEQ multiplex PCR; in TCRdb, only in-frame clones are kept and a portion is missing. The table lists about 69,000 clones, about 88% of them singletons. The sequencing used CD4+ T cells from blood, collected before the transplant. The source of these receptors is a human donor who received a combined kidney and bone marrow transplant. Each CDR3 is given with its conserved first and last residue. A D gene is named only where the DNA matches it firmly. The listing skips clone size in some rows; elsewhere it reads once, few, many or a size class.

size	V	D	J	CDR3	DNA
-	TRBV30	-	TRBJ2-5	CAWGYSGSQETQYF	TGTGCCTGGGGTTATAGCGGTTCCCAAGAGACCCAGTACTTC
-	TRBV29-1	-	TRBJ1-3	CSAGHEMGNTIYF	TGCAGCGCCGGACACGAAATGGGGAACACCATATATTTT
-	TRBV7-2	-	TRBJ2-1	CASSRLENIEQFF	TGTGCCAGCAGTCGACTAGAAAATATTGAGCAGTTCTTC
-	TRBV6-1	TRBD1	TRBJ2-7	CASRQGTYYEQYF	TGTGCCAGCAGACAGGGGACGTACTACGAGCAGTACTTC
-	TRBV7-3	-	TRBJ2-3	CASSDTGRGDTQYF	TGTGCCAGCAGCGACACGGGCAGGGGAGATACGCAGTATTTT
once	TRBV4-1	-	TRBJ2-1	CASSPIRDSYNEQFF	TGCGCCAGCAGCCCGATCCGGGACTCCTACAATGAGCAGTTCTTC
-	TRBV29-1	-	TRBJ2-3	CSSSTDTQYF	TGCAGCTCATCAACAGATACGCAGTATTTT
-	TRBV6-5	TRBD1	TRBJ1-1	CASSKGQGLNTEAFF	TGTGCCAGCAGTAAGGGACAGGGCTTGAACACTGAAGCTTTCTTT
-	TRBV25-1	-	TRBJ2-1	CASSVLMGEQFF	TGTGCCAGCAGTGTCTTAATGGGCGAGCAGTTCTTC
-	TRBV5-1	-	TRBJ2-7	CASSLGPGLPYEQYF	TGCGCCAGCAGCTTGGGCCCGGGACTCCCATACGAGCAGTACTTC
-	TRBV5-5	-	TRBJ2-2	CASSLGRVSTGELFF	TGTGCCAGCAGCTTGGGCAGGGTATCCACCGGGGAGCTGTTTTTT